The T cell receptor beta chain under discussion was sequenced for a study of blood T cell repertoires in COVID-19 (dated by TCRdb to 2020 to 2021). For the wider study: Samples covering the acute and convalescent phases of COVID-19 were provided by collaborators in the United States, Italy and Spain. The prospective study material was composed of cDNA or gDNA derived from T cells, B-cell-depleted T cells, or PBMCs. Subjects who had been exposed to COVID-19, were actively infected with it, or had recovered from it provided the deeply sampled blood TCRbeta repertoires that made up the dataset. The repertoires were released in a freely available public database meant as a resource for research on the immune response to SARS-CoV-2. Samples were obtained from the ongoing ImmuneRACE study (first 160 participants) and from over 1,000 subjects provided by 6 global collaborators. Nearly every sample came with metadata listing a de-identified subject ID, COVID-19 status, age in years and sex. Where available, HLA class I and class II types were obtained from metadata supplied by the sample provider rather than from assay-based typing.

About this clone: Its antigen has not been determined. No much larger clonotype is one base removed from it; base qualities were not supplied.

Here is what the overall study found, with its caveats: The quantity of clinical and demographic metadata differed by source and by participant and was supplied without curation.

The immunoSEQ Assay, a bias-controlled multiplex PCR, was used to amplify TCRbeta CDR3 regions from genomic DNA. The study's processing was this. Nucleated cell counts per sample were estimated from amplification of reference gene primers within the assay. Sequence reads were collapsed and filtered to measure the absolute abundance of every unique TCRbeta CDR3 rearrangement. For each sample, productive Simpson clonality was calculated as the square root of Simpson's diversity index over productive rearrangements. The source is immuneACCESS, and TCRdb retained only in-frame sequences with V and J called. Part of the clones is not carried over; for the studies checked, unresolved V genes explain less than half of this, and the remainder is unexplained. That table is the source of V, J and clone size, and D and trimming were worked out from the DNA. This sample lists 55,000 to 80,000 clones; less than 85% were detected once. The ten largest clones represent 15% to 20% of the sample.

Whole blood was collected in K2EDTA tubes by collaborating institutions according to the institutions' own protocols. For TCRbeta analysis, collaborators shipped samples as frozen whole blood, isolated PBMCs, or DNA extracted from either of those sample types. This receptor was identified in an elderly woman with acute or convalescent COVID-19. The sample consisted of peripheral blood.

CDR3 region: CATSDSSRGQVSEQYF. The bases are TGTGCCACCAGTGATTCTTCCAGAGGACAGGTATCCGAGCAGTACTTC. This receptor chain uses TRBV24-1 and TRBJ2-7; 7 bases in between match TRBD1. As encoded in the germline V gene, CDR1 is KGHDR while CDR2 is SFDVKD. Here V drops 2 bases and J drops 6 bases, and the junction holds 12 bases not matched to any gene. Counted from cysteine to phenylalanine, this CDR3 has 16 amino acids. This entry keeps only the CDR3 DNA: 48 bases, framed from base 1.